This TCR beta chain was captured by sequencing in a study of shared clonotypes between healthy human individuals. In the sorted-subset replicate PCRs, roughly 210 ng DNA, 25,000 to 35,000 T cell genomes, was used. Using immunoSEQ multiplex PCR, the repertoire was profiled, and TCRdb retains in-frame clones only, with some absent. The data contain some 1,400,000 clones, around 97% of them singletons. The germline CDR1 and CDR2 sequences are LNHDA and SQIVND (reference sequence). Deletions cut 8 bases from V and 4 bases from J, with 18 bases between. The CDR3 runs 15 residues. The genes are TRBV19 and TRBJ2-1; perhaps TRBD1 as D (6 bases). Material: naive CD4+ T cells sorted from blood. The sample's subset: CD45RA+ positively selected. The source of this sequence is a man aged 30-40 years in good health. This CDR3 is CASSIMVTGYNEQFF. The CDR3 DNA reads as TGTGCCAGTTCGATTATGGTAACAGGGTACAATGAGCAGTTCTTC.